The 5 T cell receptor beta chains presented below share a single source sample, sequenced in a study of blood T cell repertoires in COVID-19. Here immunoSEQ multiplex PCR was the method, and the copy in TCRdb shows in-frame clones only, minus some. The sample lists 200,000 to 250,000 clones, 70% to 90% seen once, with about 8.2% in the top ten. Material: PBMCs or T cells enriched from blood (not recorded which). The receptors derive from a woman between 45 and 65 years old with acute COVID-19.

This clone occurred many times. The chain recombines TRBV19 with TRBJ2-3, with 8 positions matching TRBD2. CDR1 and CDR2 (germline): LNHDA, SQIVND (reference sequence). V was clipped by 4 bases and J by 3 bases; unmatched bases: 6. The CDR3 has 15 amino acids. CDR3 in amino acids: CASSTFGLATDTQYF. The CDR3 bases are TGTGCCAGTAGTACCTTCGGACTAGCAACAGATACGCAGTATTTT. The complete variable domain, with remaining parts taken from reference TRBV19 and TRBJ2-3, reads DGGITQSPKYLFRKEGQNVTLSCEQNLNHDAMYWYRQDPGQGLRLIYYSQIVNDFQKGDIAEGYSVSREKKESFPLTVTSAQKNPTAFYLCASSTFGLATDTQYFGPGTRLTVL.

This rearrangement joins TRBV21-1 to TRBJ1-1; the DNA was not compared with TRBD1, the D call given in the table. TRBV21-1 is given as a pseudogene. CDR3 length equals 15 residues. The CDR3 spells CASSGDRGVETEAFF. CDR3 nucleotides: TGTGCCAGCAGCGGAGACAGGGGCGTAGAAACTGAAGCTTTCTTT.

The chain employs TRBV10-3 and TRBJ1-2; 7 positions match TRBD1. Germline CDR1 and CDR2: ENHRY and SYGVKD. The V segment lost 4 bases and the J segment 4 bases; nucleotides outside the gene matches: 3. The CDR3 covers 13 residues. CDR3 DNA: TGTGCCATCAGTGTGACAGGGTCCTATGGCTACACCTTC. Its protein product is CAISVTGSYGYTF.

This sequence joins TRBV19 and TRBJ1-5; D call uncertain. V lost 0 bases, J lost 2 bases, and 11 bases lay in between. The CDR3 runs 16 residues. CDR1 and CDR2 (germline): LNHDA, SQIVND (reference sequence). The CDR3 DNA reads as TGTGCCAGTAGTATAGATGGGCAGAGGGGCAATCAGCCCCAGCATTTT. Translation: CASSIDGQRGNQPQHF.

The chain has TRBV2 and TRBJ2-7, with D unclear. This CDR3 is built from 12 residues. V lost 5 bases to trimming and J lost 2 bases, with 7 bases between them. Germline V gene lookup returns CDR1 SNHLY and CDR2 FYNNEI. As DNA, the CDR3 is TGTGCCAGCAGTTCTGAGGCCTACGAGCAGTACTTC. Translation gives CASSSEAYEQYF.